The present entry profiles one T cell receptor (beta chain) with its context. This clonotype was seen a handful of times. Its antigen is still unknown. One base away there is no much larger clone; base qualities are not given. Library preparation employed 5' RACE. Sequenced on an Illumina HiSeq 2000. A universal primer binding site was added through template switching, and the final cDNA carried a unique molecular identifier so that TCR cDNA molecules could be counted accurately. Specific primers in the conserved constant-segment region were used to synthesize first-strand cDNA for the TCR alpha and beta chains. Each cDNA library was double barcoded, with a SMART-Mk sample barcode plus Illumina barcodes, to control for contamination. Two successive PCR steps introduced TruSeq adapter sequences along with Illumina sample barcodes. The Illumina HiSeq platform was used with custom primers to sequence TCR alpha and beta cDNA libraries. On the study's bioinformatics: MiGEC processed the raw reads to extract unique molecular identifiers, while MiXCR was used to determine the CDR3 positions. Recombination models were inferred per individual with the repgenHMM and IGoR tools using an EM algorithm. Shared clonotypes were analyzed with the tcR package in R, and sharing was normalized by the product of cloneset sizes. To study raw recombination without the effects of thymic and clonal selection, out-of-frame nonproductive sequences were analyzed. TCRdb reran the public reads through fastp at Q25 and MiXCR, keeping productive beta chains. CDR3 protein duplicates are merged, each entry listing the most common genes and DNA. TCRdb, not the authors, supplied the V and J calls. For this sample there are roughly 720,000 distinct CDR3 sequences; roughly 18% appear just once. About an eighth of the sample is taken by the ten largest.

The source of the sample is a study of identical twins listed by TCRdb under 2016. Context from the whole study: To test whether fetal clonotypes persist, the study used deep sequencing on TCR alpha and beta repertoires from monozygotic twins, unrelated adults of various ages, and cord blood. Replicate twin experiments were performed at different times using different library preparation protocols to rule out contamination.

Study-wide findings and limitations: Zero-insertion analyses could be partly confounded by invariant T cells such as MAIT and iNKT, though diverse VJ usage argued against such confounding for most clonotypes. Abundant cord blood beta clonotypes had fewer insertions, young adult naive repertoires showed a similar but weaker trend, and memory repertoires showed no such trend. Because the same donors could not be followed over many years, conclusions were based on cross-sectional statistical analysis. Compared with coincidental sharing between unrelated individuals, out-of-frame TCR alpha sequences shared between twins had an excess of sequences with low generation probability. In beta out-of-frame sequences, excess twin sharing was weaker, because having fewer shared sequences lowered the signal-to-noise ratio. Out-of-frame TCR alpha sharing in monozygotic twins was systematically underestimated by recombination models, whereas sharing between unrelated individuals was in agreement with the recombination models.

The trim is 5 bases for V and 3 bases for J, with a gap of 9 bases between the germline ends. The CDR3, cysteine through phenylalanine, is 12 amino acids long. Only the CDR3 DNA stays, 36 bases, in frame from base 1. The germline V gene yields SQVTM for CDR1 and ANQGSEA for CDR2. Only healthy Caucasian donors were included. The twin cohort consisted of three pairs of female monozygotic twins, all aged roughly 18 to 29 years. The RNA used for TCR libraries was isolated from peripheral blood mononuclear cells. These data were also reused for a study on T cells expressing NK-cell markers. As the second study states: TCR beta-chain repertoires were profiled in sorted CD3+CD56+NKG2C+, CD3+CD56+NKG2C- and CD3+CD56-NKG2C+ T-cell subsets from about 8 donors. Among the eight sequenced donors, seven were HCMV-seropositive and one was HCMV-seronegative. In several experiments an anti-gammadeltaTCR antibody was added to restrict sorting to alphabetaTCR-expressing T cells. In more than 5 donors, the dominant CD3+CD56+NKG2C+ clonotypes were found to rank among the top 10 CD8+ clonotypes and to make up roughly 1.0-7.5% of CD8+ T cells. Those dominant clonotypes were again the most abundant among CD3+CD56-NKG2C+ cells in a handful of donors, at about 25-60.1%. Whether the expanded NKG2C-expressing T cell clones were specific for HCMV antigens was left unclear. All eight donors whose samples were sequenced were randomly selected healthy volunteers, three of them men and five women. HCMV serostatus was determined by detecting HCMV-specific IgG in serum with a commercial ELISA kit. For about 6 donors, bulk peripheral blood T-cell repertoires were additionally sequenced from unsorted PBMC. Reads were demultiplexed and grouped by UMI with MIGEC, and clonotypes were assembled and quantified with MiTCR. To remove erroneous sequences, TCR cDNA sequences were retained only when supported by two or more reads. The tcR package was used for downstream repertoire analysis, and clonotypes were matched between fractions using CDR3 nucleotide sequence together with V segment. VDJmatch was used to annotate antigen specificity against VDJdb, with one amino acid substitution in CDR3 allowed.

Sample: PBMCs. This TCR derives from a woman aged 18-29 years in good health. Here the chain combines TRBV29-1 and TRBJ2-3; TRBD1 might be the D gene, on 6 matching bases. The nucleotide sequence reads TGCAGCGTTTTCACAGGGACAGATACGCAGTATTTT. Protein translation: CSVFTGTDTQYF.